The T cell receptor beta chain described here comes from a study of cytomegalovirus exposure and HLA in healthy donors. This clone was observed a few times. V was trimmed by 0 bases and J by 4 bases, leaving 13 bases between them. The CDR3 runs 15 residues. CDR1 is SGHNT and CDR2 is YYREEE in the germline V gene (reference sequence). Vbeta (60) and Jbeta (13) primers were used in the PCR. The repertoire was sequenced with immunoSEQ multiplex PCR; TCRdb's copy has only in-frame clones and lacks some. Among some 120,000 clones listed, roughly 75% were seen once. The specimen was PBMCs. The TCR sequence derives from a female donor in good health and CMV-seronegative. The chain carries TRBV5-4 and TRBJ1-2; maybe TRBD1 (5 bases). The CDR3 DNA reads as TGTGCCAGCAGCTTGGTCGGAACAGGAACCTATGGCTACACCTTC. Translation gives CASSLVGTGTYGYTF.